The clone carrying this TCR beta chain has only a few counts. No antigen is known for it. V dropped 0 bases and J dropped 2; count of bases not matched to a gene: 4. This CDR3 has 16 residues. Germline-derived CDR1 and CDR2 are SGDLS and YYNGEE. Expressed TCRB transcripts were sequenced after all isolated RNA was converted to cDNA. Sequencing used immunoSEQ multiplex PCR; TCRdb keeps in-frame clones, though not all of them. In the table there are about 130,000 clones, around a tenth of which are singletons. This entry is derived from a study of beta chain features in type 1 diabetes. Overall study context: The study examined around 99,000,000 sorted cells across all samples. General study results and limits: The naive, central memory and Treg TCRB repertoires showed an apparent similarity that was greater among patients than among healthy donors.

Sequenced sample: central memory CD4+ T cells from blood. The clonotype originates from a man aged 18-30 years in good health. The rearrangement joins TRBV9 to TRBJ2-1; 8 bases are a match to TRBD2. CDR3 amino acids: CASSVGGSGAYNEQFF. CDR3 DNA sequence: TGTGCCAGCAGCGTAGGCGGTAGCGGGGCCTACAATGAGCAGTTCTTC.